This TCR beta chain was captured in a study of molecular identifiers for immune sequencing clone quantification (dated by TCRdb to 2016 to 2019). Looking at the study overall: For a replicate experiment, RNA from roughly 20,000 or 100,000 naive CD8 T cells was divided into five aliquots, and four of the five aliquots were sequenced. CD8 T cells were used in a methods study to benchmark molecular-identifier clustering-based TCR repertoire sequencing (MIDCIRS) and TCR RNA copy counting.

From its cysteine to its phenylalanine, the CDR3 spans 15 amino acids. Only the CDR3 part of the read is kept: 45 bases, read in frame from the first base. V loses 5 bases at its end and J loses 5 bases; junction bases beyond the gene matches: 14. Per the germline V gene (reference sequence), DFQATT is the CDR1 and SNEGSKA is the CDR2. General findings and caveats noted by the study authors: Highly expanded clone sizes could be underestimated if identical TCR molecules share a barcode. A single cell's worth of spiked-in Jurkat TCR RNA was reported detectable even among 850,000 to 1,000,000 naive CD8 T cells. Spiked-in Jurkat TCR RNA (about ten copies' worth), which is not part of the donor repertoire, was contained in the naive libraries. When barcode sub-clustering was omitted, TCR diversity was inflated by chimeric consensus sequences, with chimeras reaching as high as 47%. In CMV-specific effector cells, clones with more than 20 RNA copies accounted for over 98% of molecules, whereas in naive cells such clones accounted for under 1%. Modeling estimated 2.5 to 3.5 recovered TCR RNA copies per cell, compared with about ten by digital PCR, which implies about 30% capture efficiency.

In this sample, this clonotype turned up a few times. Its antigen is still unknown. Base-call qualities are not available, and no considerably larger clone is one nucleotide away. Library preparation employed PCR. The reads were generated on an Illumina HiSeq 4000. Bulk TCR libraries were made following a previously described method, with the TCR primers given in Table S5. The Qiagen AllPrep DNA/RNA kit was used to purify total RNA. Reads from multiple sequencing runs of the same library were pooled before analysis. The paper's processing steps were these. Reads were retained only if the reads had an exact TCR constant sequence, and the retained reads were trimmed to 150 nt and grouped according to their 12-nt molecular barcodes. Reads in each barcode group were sub-clustered using a 15% Levenshtein threshold, and a quality-weighted consensus sequence was built for each RNA molecule. Non-functional sequences were filtered out, along with any lower-count sequence sitting one edit away from another sequence. On the basis of fitting two negative binomial distributions, barcode sub-clusters with fewer than 20% of the maximum read count were discarded. The public reads were quality trimmed at Q25 with fastp and then assembled into clones with MiXCR by TCRdb, keeping productive beta chains. Each entry merges the rows of one CDR3 protein and shows their most common DNA and genes. The V and J calls were not made by the authors but by TCRdb's processing. For this sample the table gives approximately 670,000 distinct CDR3 sequences, of which less than 20% were detected only once. Roughly 0.83% of the sample is in the top ten clones.

Libraries of naive CD8 T cells were generated from roughly 20,000 to 1,000,000 sorted cells, with 10%, 30% or 50% of the purified RNA used. Naive CD8 T cells were FACS-sorted as CD8+CD4-CCR7+CD45RA+ on a BD FACSAria II into RLT Plus buffer. To test detection sensitivity, Jurkat RNA equivalent to approximately nine TCR copies was spiked into samples of roughly 18,000-1,000,000 naive CD8 T cells. CD8 T cells were enriched with RosetteSep CD8+ T Cell Enrichment Cocktail and Ficoll-Paque, followed by ACK red cell lysis. The rearrangement combines TRBV20-1 with TRBJ2-5; 7 central bases correspond to TRBD1. The sequencing input was naive CD8+ T cells from blood, with Jurkat cell RNA spiked in. The cell subset or site label corresponds to: FACS-sorted CD8+CD4-CCR7+CD45RA+ naive T cells. The sequence derives from a human donor in good health. Some libraries in this study had Jurkat cell RNA spiked in. The CDR3 region reads CSALPDRELSETQYF. The bases are TGCAGTGCTCTCCCTGACAGGGAGTTGTCGGAGACCCAGTACTTC.